The 3 T cell receptor beta chains given below trace back to one sample, sequenced in a study of beta chain features in type 1 diabetes. Study-wide points: When Type 1 diabetes patients were examined, their TCRB CDR3s proved moderately but significantly shorter in all four CD4+ subsets.

What was sequenced were expressed TCRB transcripts, since all of the isolated RNA had been reverse transcribed. Only in-frame clones appear in the TCRdb table, and some are missing; sequencing was by immunoSEQ multiplex PCR. In the table there are roughly 340,000 clones, 13% of which are singletons. No antigen is known for these receptors. The material sequenced was naive CD4+ T cells from blood. These receptors originate from a woman aged 18-29 years with type 1 diabetes.

The chain couples TRBV7-9 to TRBJ2-3, with D maybe TRBD2 (6 bases). CDR3 length: 14 residues. In germline, CDR1 is SEHNR, CDR2 FQNEAQ (reference sequence). Deletions cut 10 bases from V and 2 bases from J, with 16 bases between. This CDR3 is CATQEGFLTDTQYF. The CDR3 DNA is TGTGCCACCCAGGAGGGGTTTCTCACAGATACGCAGTATTTT.

In its sample, this clone was seen a few times. V and J are TRBV7-2 and TRBJ2-5, with D tentatively TRBD2 (6 bases). Germline V gene data show CDR1 as SGHTA and CDR2 as FQGNSA. The CDR3 consists of 16 residues. Trimming left V 4 bases short and J 3 bases short, with 18 bases between. CDR3 protein: CASSYQPGLGKETQYF. CDR3 coding DNA: TGTGCCAGCAGCTACCAACCGGGACTCGGGAAAGAGACCCAGTACTTC.

The chain employs TRBV9 and TRBJ2-5; the D gene is possibly TRBD1 (5 bases). Germline V gene lookup returns CDR1 SGDLS and CDR2 YYNGEE. The V and J ends lost 3 bases and 2 bases respectively, with 17 bases between them. The CDR3 loop spans 16 amino acids. CDR3 amino acids: CASSAYQGLRQETQYF. The CDR3 DNA reads as TGTGCCAGCAGCGCATACCAGGGTCTCCGACAAGAGACCCAGTACTTC.